These 27 T cell receptor beta chains were sequenced from one sample in a study of a mutant IDH1 vaccine in newly diagnosed glioma. Time point specified: week 47, end of study. In the vaccine, a single dose held 300 ug of the mutant IDH1 20-mer peptide, along with topical imiquimod. Using immunoSEQ multiplex PCR, the repertoire was profiled, and TCRdb retains in-frame clones only, with some absent. The sample has about 94,000 clones, under 90% seen once. The antigens of these receptors remain unknown. Sample: PBMCs, taken from a glioma patient whose treatment included an IDH1 peptide vaccine. The receptors stem from a woman in her 50s with glioma.

V usage is TRBV5-4 and J usage is TRBJ2-5, with 9 bases that match TRBD2. CDR3 length: 16 amino acids. Germline V gene lookup returns CDR1 SGHNT and CDR2 YYREEE (reference sequence). The V gene end was trimmed by 0 bases and the J gene end by 5 bases; junction bases not matched to a gene: 8. The CDR3 DNA reads TGTGCCAGCAGCTTGGAGGGCGGGAGGGCCTTGGAGACCCAGTACTTC. It translates to CASSLEGGRALETQYF.

This CDR3 is CASNLDPPGHEQYF. CDR3 nucleotide sequence: TGTGCCAGCAACCTAGACCCACCCGGCCACGAGCAGTACTTC. The chain joins TRBV2 to TRBJ2-7; no reliable D call. CDR1 SNHLY and CDR2 FYNNEI come from the germline V gene. Trimming stripped 7 bases from V and 5 bases from J, with 18 bases between. This CDR3 is built from 14 residues.

The CDR3 loop is CASSVEEVGEQYF. As DNA, the CDR3 is TGTGCCAGCAGCGTAGAGGAGGTAGGCGAGCAGTACTTC. The V call is TRBV9, the J call TRBJ2-7, with TRBD2 as a possible D gene (5 bases). Trimming removed 0 bases at V and 6 bases at J, with 10 bases between. The CDR3 extends over 13 amino acids. Germline CDR1 reads SGDLS; CDR2 reads YYNGEE.

The CDR3 protein is CAIGAGGDAKNIQYF. CDR3 nucleotide sequence: TGTGCCATCGGGGCAGGGGGCGATGCCAAAAACATTCAGTACTTC. The rearrangement links TRBV10-3 to TRBJ2-4; TRBD1 agrees at 8 bases. Germline V gene lookup returns CDR1 ENHRY and CDR2 SYGVKD. V shed 8 bases, J shed 1 base, and the junction held 7 bases outside the gene matches. The CDR3 has 15 amino acids.

The chain has TRBV7-9 and TRBJ1-6; 7 bases match TRBD1. The CDR3 consists of 15 residues. Per germline, CDR1 SEHNR and CDR2 FQNEAQ (reference sequence). The V gene end was trimmed by 5 bases and the J gene end by 6 bases; junction bases not matched to a gene: 7. CDR3 coding DNA: TGTGCCAGCAGCCACGAGGGACAGCTTAATTCACCCCTCCACTTT. It is translated as CASSHEGQLNSPLHF.

This chain connects TRBV11-2 to TRBJ2-2; maybe TRBD1 (6 bases). The CDR3 has 15 amino acids. The V gene's germline CDR1 is SGHAT and CDR2 FQNNGV. V shed 5 bases and J shed 3 bases, with 13 bases lying between them. CDR3 DNA: TGTGCCAGCAGCCCGGGACACAGCTACACCGGGGAGCTGTTTTTT. This sequence encodes CASSPGHSYTGELFF. The variable domain in full, completed from reference TRBV11-2 and TRBJ2-2, reads EAGVAQSPRYKIIEKRQSVAFWCNPISGHATLYWYQQILGQGPKLLIQFQNNGVVDDSQLPKDRFSAERLKGVDSTLKIQPAKLEDSAVYLCASSPGHSYTGELFFGEGSRLTVL.

The chain combines TRBV4-1 with TRBJ2-3, with D perhaps matching TRBD2 (5 bases). The CDR3 has 14 amino acids. With 1 base removed from V and 6 bases from J, the gap between germline ends came to 11 bases. CDR1 and CDR2 from the germline V gene are MGHRA and YSYEKL. The CDR3 sequence is CASSQVRRWDTQYF. The CDR3 DNA follows: TGCGCCAGCAGCCAAGTGCGGAGGTGGGATACGCAGTATTTT.

The V and J genes are TRBV10-3 and TRBJ2-7; D is ambiguous. Germline assignment: CDR1 ENHRY and CDR2 SYGVKD. V was pared by 2 bases and J by 2 bases, with 1 base between. CDR3 size: 11 residues. The CDR3 nucleotides are TGTGCCATCAGTGAGACCTACGAGCAGTACTTC. As protein: CAISETYEQYF.

The chain employs TRBV19 and TRBJ1-2; D is unclear. Germline V gives CDR1 LNHDA, CDR2 SQIVND (reference sequence). CDR3 length: 13 amino acids. V was cut by 5 bases and J by 4 bases, with 11 bases left in between. This chain's CDR3 is CASSPAPGYGYTF. CDR3 sequence (DNA): TGTGCCAGTAGTCCGGCTCCAGGCTATGGCTACACCTTC.

The gene calls are TRBV5-1 and TRBJ1-4; perhaps TRBD1 as D (5 bases). V was clipped by 3 bases and J by 8 bases, with 17 bases between them. Germline CDR1 and CDR2: SGHRS and YFSETQ. This CDR3 comprises 15 residues. The CDR3 DNA reads as TGCGCCAGCAGCTGGGAGGGACTGATGGGAGAAAAACTGTTTTTT. It yields the protein CASSWEGLMGEKLFF.

The chain employs TRBV10-3 and TRBJ2-1; tentatively, D is TRBD2 (5 bases). Germline values: CDR1 ENHRY, CDR2 SYGVKD. CDR3 length: 12 amino acids. Trimming took 2 bases from V and 14 from J, leaving 13 bases between them. CDR3 nucleotides: TGTGCCATCAGTGAGCGGAGCGGTCCAGAGTTCTTC. Protein: CAISERSGPEFF.

This chain uses TRBV5-1 with TRBJ2-7; possibly TRBD1 for D (6 bases). The CDR3 contains 13 residues. Trimming stripped 4 bases from V and 6 bases from J, with 14 bases between. Germline CDR1 and CDR2: SGHRS and YFSETQ. Here the CDR3 reads CASSQDRPSEQYF. The CDR3 coding sequence is TGCGCCAGCAGCCAGGACAGACCCTCCGAGCAGTACTTC.

The J gene is TRBJ2-7, the V gene TRBV27, with no clear D. Trimming cost V 8 bases and J 3 bases, with 5 bases left between them. CDR3 length: 10 amino acids. CDR1 and CDR2 from the germline V gene are MNHEY and SMNVEV (reference sequence). The chain's CDR3 is CASGFYEQYF. The CDR3 DNA reads as TGTGCCAGCGGCTTCTACGAGCAGTACTTC.

V gene TRBV5-1 combines with J gene TRBJ1-3; TRBD1 aligns across 7 bases. Germline trimming cut 1 base from V and 3 bases from J; bases unmatched to any gene: 1. The CDR3 is 14 residues long. CDR1 is SGHRS, CDR2 YFSETQ, per germline. The CDR3 DNA reads as TGCGCCAGCAGCTTGAGACAGGGTGGAAACACCATATATTTT. Encoded protein: CASSLRQGGNTIYF.

CDR3 protein: CASSFRPPGQGIKSTEAFF. CDR3 DNA sequence: TGTGCCAGTAGTTTCCGCCCCCCCGGACAGGGGATTAAAAGCACTGAAGCTTTCTTT. The chain joins TRBV19 to TRBJ1-1; 9 bases agree with TRBD1. CDR3 length: 19 amino acids. The germline gives CDR1 LNHDA, CDR2 SQIVND (reference sequence). After removal of 5 bases from V and 4 bases from J, the junction contained 20 bases not matched to a gene.

The chain combines TRBV27 with TRBJ2-1; 10 bases map to TRBD2. V shed 7 bases and J 4 bases; nucleotides not matched to a gene: 7. The CDR3 length is 15 residues. Germline lookup yields CDR1 MNHEY and CDR2 SMNVEV (reference sequence). The chain's CDR3 is CASKPGLAEYNEQFF. CDR3 nucleotides: TGTGCCAGCAAACCCGGACTAGCGGAATACAATGAGCAGTTCTTC.

The V call is TRBV5-6, the J call TRBJ2-7; 10 nucleotides align to TRBD1. With V trimmed by 4 bases and J by 0 bases, 7 bases remained unmatched. Per germline, CDR1 SGHDT and CDR2 YYEEEE. The CDR3 runs to 16 residues. CDR3 in amino acids: CASSLPGTGASYEQYF. The CDR3 DNA reads as TGTGCCAGCAGCCTCCCCGGGACAGGGGCCTCCTACGAGCAGTACTTC.

The rearrangement uses TRBV19 and TRBJ1-1; D ambiguous. This CDR3 spans 13 amino acids. The V end lost 7 bases, the J end lost 5 bases, and 14 bases lay between the germline ends. Germline V CDR1 and CDR2: LNHDA, SQIVND (reference sequence). This CDR3 reads CASKDDLWTEAFF. DNA of the CDR3: TGTGCCAGTAAAGACGACCTCTGGACTGAAGCTTTCTTT.

The rearrangement uses TRBV6-5 and TRBJ1-1; unclear D gene. CDR1 and CDR2 (germline): MNHEY, SVGAGI. The CDR3 loop spans 12 amino acids. V was cut by 5 bases and J by 3 bases, with 7 bases left in between. Here the CDR3 reads CASSERDTEAFF. The CDR3 region has the DNA TGTGCCAGCAGTGAAAGGGACACTGAAGCTTTCTTT.

This chain connects TRBV5-5 to TRBJ2-2, with 8 nucleotides matching TRBD1. The CDR3 is 18 residues long. V lost 4 bases and J lost 2; bases outside the gene matches: 13. Germline values: CDR1 SGHKS, CDR2 YYEKEE (reference sequence). CDR3 residues: CASSKTTYRGSNTGELFF. CDR3 DNA: TGTGCCAGCAGCAAAACAACATACAGGGGGTCAAACACCGGGGAGCTGTTTTTT. The variable domain in full, with the rest retrieved from reference TRBV5-5 and TRBJ2-2, is DAGVTQSPTHLIKTRGQQVTLRCSPISGHKSVSWYQQVLGQGPQFIFQYYEKEERGRGNFPDRFSARQFPNYSSELNVNALLLGDSALYLCASSKTTYRGSNTGELFFGEGSRLTVL.

V and J are TRBV25-1 and TRBJ1-4; no clear D gene. This CDR3 contains 16 residues. Trimming shortened V by 1 base and J by 0 bases, and 9 bases separated the two germline ends. In germline, CDR1 is MGHDK, CDR2 SYGVNS. The CDR3 protein is CASSEWAVTTNEKLFF. As DNA, the CDR3 is TGTGCCAGCAGTGAATGGGCAGTTACAACTAATGAAAAACTGTTTTTT.

The CDR3: CASSSGKTRYGYTF. CDR3 bases: TGTGCCAGCAGCTCCGGTAAAACCCGCTATGGCTACACCTTC. The J gene is TRBJ1-2, the V gene TRBV5-4; D not resolved. Germline CDR1 and CDR2: SGHNT and YYREEE (reference sequence). The CDR3 spans 14 residues. Trimming took 3 bases from V and 4 from J, leaving 13 bases between them.

CDR3 nucleotides: TGTGCCAGCTCGCCAGTAGCGGGAGGCCTCACAGATACGCAGTATTTT. Translating gives CASSPVAGGLTDTQYF. V is TRBV18 and J is TRBJ2-3; 10 nucleotides line up with TRBD2. CDR3 length: 16 amino acids. CDR1 is KGHSH and CDR2 is LQKENI in the germline V gene. Germline trimming cut 6 bases from V and 2 bases from J; bases unmatched to any gene: 8.

The chain carries TRBV19 and TRBJ2-7; TRBD1 agrees at 12 bases. V lost 6 bases to trimming and J lost 4 bases; unmatched junction nucleotides: 4. The CDR3 spans 14 residues. From germline, CDR1 is LNHDA and CDR2 SQIVND (reference sequence). As DNA, the CDR3 is TGTGCCAGTAGACCGGGACAGGGGGCTTACGAGCAGTACTTC. This encodes CASRPGQGAYEQYF.

CDR3 region: CASSLRGGLGFNEQFF. CDR3 bases: TGTGCCAGCAGTTTAAGGGGCGGACTTGGTTTCAATGAGCAGTTCTTC. The chain employs TRBV27 and TRBJ2-1; D possibly matches TRBD1 or TRBD2 (5 bases each). V was cut by 2 bases and J by 6 bases, with 17 bases left in between. CDR1 and CDR2 (germline): MNHEY, SMNVEV (reference sequence). The CDR3 is made up of 16 amino acids.

The rearrangement links TRBV25-1 to TRBJ2-1; 12 nucleotides agree with TRBD2. The CDR3 has 17 residues. Germline loops: CDR1 MGHDK, CDR2 SYGVNS. After removal of 2 bases from V and 7 bases from J, the junction contained 9 bases not matched to a gene. Here the CDR3 reads CASSEPSGRAGGNEQFF. The CDR3, as DNA: TGTGCCAGCAGTGAACCTAGCGGGAGGGCCGGGGGGAATGAGCAGTTCTTC.

The CDR3 protein is CASQGFSMNTEAFF. The CDR3 region has the DNA TGTGCCAGCCAGGGGTTTTCCATGAACACTGAAGCTTTCTTT. The chain recombines TRBV6-5 with TRBJ1-1; weak D call: TRBD1 (6 bases). The CDR3 contains 14 residues. The V gene's germline CDR1 is MNHEY and CDR2 SVGAGI. Trimming shortened V by 8 bases and J by 0 bases, and 13 bases separated the two germline ends.